These T cell receptor beta chains were read from a single sample in a study of CD8 T cells in ankylosing spondylitis. Each CDR3 protein is one row after TCRdb ran MiXCR on the 5' RACE reads. The sample contains 200,000 to 250,000 distinct CDR3 sequences, over 8.5% of which appear only once. The sequencing sample was made of blood, either unsorted or a sorted T cell fraction (not recorded which). These receptors all come from a male donor with ankylosing spondylitis or in good health (not recorded which). Both conserved end residues are part of each CDR3. Each record gives: J gene, V gene, D gene, clone size, CDR3 length, CDR3 protein. D genes are given only for firm matches. Part of the rows lack a size; the others show once, few, many or a class for expanded clones.

J: TRBJ2-1; V: TRBV7-9; D: TRBD1; size: many; length: 15; CDR3: CASSLRDRGYNEQFF
J: TRBJ2-1; V: TRBV28; D: TRBD2; size: few; length: 15; CDR3: CASSGLARELDEQFF
J: TRBJ2-7; V: TRBV20-1; D: TRBD1; size: many; length: 13; CDR3: CSTRQGVTYEQYF
J: TRBJ2-3; V: TRBV7-8; D: -; size: many; length: 15; CDR3: CASSLRTAGTDTQYF
J: TRBJ2-4; V: TRBV20-1; D: -; size: many; length: 15; CDR3: CSAPLSLGLGDIQYF
J: TRBJ2-3; V: TRBV24-1; D: -; size: many; length: 14; CDR3: CATDLEESTDTQYF
J: TRBJ1-1; V: TRBV20-1; D: -; size: many; length: 13; CDR3: CSAQSEGGTEAFF
J: TRBJ2-2; V: TRBV10-1; D: TRBD2; size: -; length: 15; CDR3: CASSGASGVTGELFF
J: TRBJ2-4; V: TRBV5-6; D: -; size: many; length: 13; CDR3: CASSPRRGHIQYF
J: TRBJ1-1; V: TRBV2; D: -; size: -; length: 15; CDR3: CASSALGGGGTEAFF
J: TRBJ2-3; V: TRBV9; D: -; size: many; length: 16; CDR3: CASSVVSGSNTDTQYF
J: TRBJ2-1; V: TRBV12-3/TRBV12-4; D: -; size: many; length: 16; CDR3: CASRLPTGGLGNEQFF
J: TRBJ1-1; V: TRBV15; D: -; size: -; length: 12; CDR3: CATSRENGGAFF
J: TRBJ1-4; V: TRBV5-1; D: -; size: many; length: 16; CDR3: CASSLGGARTNEKLFF
J: TRBJ1-2; V: TRBV27; D: -; size: -; length: 15; CDR3: CASTRTGRNIYGYTF
J: TRBJ1-2; V: TRBV6-1; D: -; size: many; length: 15; CDR3: CASSPPGGDAYGYTF
J: TRBJ2-7; V: TRBV29-1; D: -; size: many; length: 11; CDR3: CSVERDYEQYF
J: TRBJ1-5; V: TRBV4-2; D: -; size: -; length: 15; CDR3: CASSQDKAGNQPQHF
J: TRBJ2-1; V: TRBV29-1; D: -; size: many; length: 14; CDR3: CSVEGRGPYNEQFF
J: TRBJ1-1; V: TRBV7-3; D: -; size: -; length: 13; CDR3: CASSLTLNTEAFF
J: TRBJ2-6; V: TRBV9; D: -; size: -; length: 16; CDR3: CASSVDVRSGANVLTF
J: TRBJ1-5; V: TRBV7-9; D: -; size: few; length: 12; CDR3: CASSLGRQPQHF
J: TRBJ2-1; V: TRBV7-9; D: TRBD2; size: many; length: 15; CDR3: CASSPSGSSYNEQFF
J: TRBJ2-7; V: TRBV20-1; D: -; size: many; length: 12; CDR3: CSATLLAYEQYF
J: TRBJ2-6; V: TRBV5-1; D: -; size: many; length: 15; CDR3: CASKPFDSGANVLTF
J: TRBJ2-7; V: TRBV29-1; D: -; size: many; length: 11; CDR3: CSVAVTYEQYF
J: TRBJ2-7; V: TRBV27; D: -; size: once; length: 14; CDR3: CASSYGVENYEQYF
J: TRBJ2-7; V: TRBV18; D: -; size: once; length: 14; CDR3: CTSSPAPRVEEQYF
J: TRBJ1-3; V: TRBV29-1; D: -; size: many; length: 15; CDR3: CSVEDGAGDGNTIYF
J: TRBJ1-3; V: TRBV5-1; D: -; size: many; length: 16; CDR3: CASSLEGGTPGNTIYF